The clone carrying this T cell receptor beta chain was picked up a small number of times. What it recognizes is unknown. TCRdb passed the PCR reads through MiXCR, listing each CDR3 protein once. The sample consists of 550,000 to 750,000 distinct CDR3 sequences, just under 20% of them appearing once. This CDR3 is 19 amino acids long. Germline V gives CDR1 GTSNPN, CDR2 SVGIG (reference sequence). J lost 4 bases, V lost 1 base, and 17 bases had no gene match. This entry belongs to a study of molecular identifiers for immune sequencing clone quantification. General observations from the study: In naive cells, clones above 20 RNA copies held under 1% of molecules, whereas in effector cells they held over 98%.

The origin of this receptor is a human donor in good health. Some libraries in this study had Jurkat cell RNA spiked in. The chain uses TRBV30 and TRBJ2-1; 9 bases are shared with TRBD2. Sequenced input: naive CD8+ T cells from blood, with Jurkat cell RNA spiked in. Noted subset: FACS-sorted CD8+CD4-CCR7+CD45RA+ naive T cells. CDR3 nucleotides: TGTGCCTGGAGTGGTAGCGGGAGTAGGGGTTTTAGCCTATACAATGAGCAGTTCTTC. Translated, it gives CAWSGSGSRGFSLYNEQFF.